The clone carrying this TCR beta chain was seen more than once but under ten times. Its antigen is not identified. Findings and limits, study-wide: Tumor Treg TCRs overlapped most with tumor naive CD4+ cells.

TCRdb processed the 5' RACE reads anew with MiXCR; each CDR3 protein has one entry. The sample has roughly 44,000 distinct CDR3 sequences, over 25% seen once; the top ten hold roughly 4%. The J segment lost 3 bases and the V segment lost 5 bases, leaving 5 bases of the junction unmatched. This CDR3 is built from 15 residues. The germline V gene encodes CDR1 SEHNR and CDR2 FQNEAQ (reference sequence). The sequenced material came from memory CD4+ T cells sorted from a lymph node. Subset described: memory CD4+ T cells, CD4+CD45RO+CD25-. The rearrangement links TRBV7-9 to TRBJ2-1; the match to TRBD1 covers 9 bases. The sequence came from a female donor with breast cancer. CDR3 nucleotide sequence: TGTGCCAGCAGCCCAGGGGACAGGGTCTACAATGAGCAGTTCTTC. It specifies CASSPGDRVYNEQFF.